These 31 T cell receptor beta chains came from one sample sequenced in a study of identifying expanded T cells in peripheral blood. Measured with immunoSEQ multiplex PCR; TCRdb has only the in-frame clones, and not every one. Among about 130,000 clones, approximately 86% were seen once, and the ten largest hold 8.4%. The sample was blood. Every receptor here comes from a person between 18 and 70 years old in good health.

This clone was found a few times. This chain uses TRBV2 with TRBJ2-6; either TRBD1 or TRBD2 may fit D (5 bases each). The CDR3 consists of 17 residues. Germline V CDR1 and CDR2: SNHLY, FYNNEI. Trimming removed 3 bases at V and 4 bases at J, with 16 bases between. CDR3 sequence reads: CASSDRGPPSGANVLTF. CDR3 sequence (DNA): TGTGCCAGCAGTGACCGGGGACCGCCGAGCGGGGCCAACGTCCTGACTTTC.

The sample holds one count of this clone. The chain joins TRBV5-1 to TRBJ1-1, with 7 bases lining up with TRBD1. V shed 0 bases and J 10 bases; nucleotides not matched to a gene: 0. Germline V gene sequence: CDR1 SGHRS, CDR2 YFSETQ. There are 11 residues in the CDR3. In DNA form, the CDR3 reads TGCGCCAGCAGCTTGGGGGACAGAGCTTTCTTT. This encodes CASSLGDRAFF.

V is TRBV18 and J is TRBJ1-1; 7 positions match TRBD1. The length of the CDR3 is 12 residues. Trimming removed 6 bases from V and 7 bases from J; junction bases left unmatched: 5. Looked up from germline, CDR1 is KGHSH and CDR2 is LQKENI. The CDR3 region is CASSQGQIEAFF. The CDR3 coding sequence is TGTGCCAGCTCCCAGGGACAGATTGAAGCTTTCTTT. Supplemented by reference TRBV18 and TRBJ1-1, the full variable domain reads NAGVMQNPRHLVRRRGQEARLRCSPMKGHSHVYWYRQLPEEGLKFMVYLQKENIIDESGMPKERFSAEFPKEGPSILRIQQVVRGDSAAYFCASSQGQIEAFFGQGTRLTVV.

This chain uses TRBV11-1 with TRBJ1-1; D ambiguous. The CDR3 contains 15 residues. Trimming took 1 base from V and 0 from J, leaving 9 bases between them. Germline V gives CDR1 SGHAT, CDR2 FQDESV (reference sequence). The CDR3 is CASSLGSEMNTEAFF. CDR3 sequence (DNA): TGTGCCAGCAGCTTAGGGTCAGAGATGAACACTGAAGCTTTCTTT.

The chain carries TRBV4-1 and TRBJ2-1; 8 bases fit TRBD1. Germline V CDR1 and CDR2: MGHRA, YSYEKL. Trimming removed 2 bases from V and 3 bases from J; junction bases left unmatched: 12. This CDR3 is 18 amino acids long. CDR3 residues: CASSQSLLTGAFYNEQFF. As DNA, the CDR3 is TGCGCCAGCAGCCAATCCTTATTGACAGGGGCATTCTACAATGAGCAGTTCTTC.

The chain is built from TRBV13 and TRBJ1-2, with 8 bases aligning to TRBD1. The CDR3 covers 15 residues. CDR1 and CDR2 from the germline V gene are PRHDT and FYEKMQ (reference sequence). V dropped 4 bases and J dropped 2; count of bases not matched to a gene: 6. The CDR3, as DNA: TGTGCCAGCAGCTACCGACAGGGGCGGAACTATGGCTACACCTTC. It specifies CASSYRQGRNYGYTF.

This rearrangement joins TRBV5-1 to TRBJ2-1; D unresolved. CDR1 and CDR2 (germline): SGHRS, YFSETQ. With 0 bases removed from V and 2 bases from J, the gap between germline ends came to 9 bases. CDR3 length equals 15 residues. CDR3 bases: TGCGCCAGCAGCTTGGGCGGCGAACCCTACAATGAGCAGTTCTTC. It yields the protein CASSLGGEPYNEQFF.

V gene TRBV6-6 combines with J gene TRBJ1-6; 8 bases match TRBD1. Germline loops: CDR1 MNHNY, CDR2 SVGAGI (reference sequence). This CDR3 region has 14 residues. V lost 6 bases, J lost 6 bases, and 4 bases stayed unmatched. CDR3 loop: CASSRTGFNSPLHF. CDR3 nucleotides: TGTGCCAGCAGCAGGACAGGGTTTAATTCACCCCTCCACTTT.

This rearrangement joins TRBV19 to TRBJ1-6, with D perhaps TRBD1 (5 bases). Germline V gene sequence: CDR1 LNHDA, CDR2 SQIVND (reference sequence). Trimming cost V 3 bases and J 6 bases, with 18 bases left between them. The CDR3 totals 17 residues. CDR3 loop: CASSMIPSRRGNSPLHF. Written as DNA, the CDR3 is TGTGCCAGTAGTATGATCCCCTCCAGGAGGGGTAATTCACCCCTCCACTTT.

V is TRBV6-1 and J is TRBJ2-7; TRBD1 aligns across 9 bases. Germline assignment: CDR1 MNHNS and CDR2 SASEGT. CDR3 length: 14 residues. V lost 8 bases and J lost 6; bases outside the gene matches: 11. CDR3 protein: CASFEGGTGFEQYF. The CDR3 DNA reads as TGTGCCAGCTTCGAAGGTGGGACAGGGTTCGAGCAGTACTTC.

This clone was seen a few times. The chain has TRBV27 and TRBJ1-3, with D hard to call. V gave up 2 bases and J gave up 0 bases, with 2 bases separating them. Germline V gives CDR1 MNHEY, CDR2 SMNVEV (reference sequence). CDR3 length: 13 residues. The CDR3 protein is CASSLHSGNTIYF. The CDR3 region has the DNA TGTGCCAGCAGTTTACACTCTGGAAACACCATATATTTT.

This chain joins TRBV2 and TRBJ1-1; D is uncertain. Germline V gene data show CDR1 as SNHLY and CDR2 as FYNNEI. V lost 7 bases to trimming and J lost 5 bases, with 8 bases between them. The CDR3 contains 11 residues. CDR3 region: CASTQLTEAFF. CDR3 nucleotide sequence: TGTGCCAGCACCCAGTTGACTGAAGCTTTCTTT.

The chain carries TRBV7-9 and TRBJ2-7; D unresolved. Trimming took 1 base from V and 1 from J, leaving 8 bases between them. The CDR3 contains 14 residues. Germline CDR1 reads SEHNR; CDR2 reads FQNEAQ (reference sequence). CDR3 sequence reads: CASSLGEVSYEQYF. CDR3 DNA: TGTGCCAGCAGCTTAGGTGAGGTTTCCTACGAGCAGTACTTC.

The gene calls are TRBV2 and TRBJ1-1, with 9 bases matching TRBD1. Trimming cost V 4 bases and J 11 bases; bases outside gene matches: 8. CDR1 SNHLY and CDR2 FYNNEI come from the germline V gene. The CDR3 loop spans 13 amino acids. The CDR3 sequence: CASSGMTGGSAFF. The CDR3 DNA sequence: TGTGCCAGCAGTGGAATGACAGGGGGGTCTGCTTTCTTT. The variable domain in full, with the rest retrieved from reference TRBV2 and TRBJ1-1, is EPEVTQTPSHQVTQMGQEVILRCVPISNHLYFYWYRQILGQKVEFLVSFYNNEISEKSEIFDDQFSVERPDGSNFTLKIRSTKLEDSAMYFCASSGMTGGSAFFGQGTRLTVV.

The chain carries TRBV14 and TRBJ1-4; D unclear. CDR3 length: 12 residues. The germline V and J ends were trimmed by 2 bases and 8 bases, with 6 bases remaining between them. Germline V gene data show CDR1 as SGHDN and CDR2 as FVKESK. CDR3 nucleotide sequence: TGTGCCAGCAGCCAATTAGGGGAAAAACTGTTTTTT. It specifies CASSQLGEKLFF. Together with reference TRBV14 and TRBJ1-4, the CDR3 gives the full variable domain: EAGVTQFPSHSVIEKGQTVTLRCDPISGHDNLYWYRRVMGKEIKFLLHFVKESKQDESGMPNNRFLAERTGGTYSTLKVQPAELEDSGVYFCASSQLGEKLFFGSGTQLSVL.

The chain has TRBV5-5 and TRBJ1-3, with D unresolved. V shed 1 base and J shed 0 bases, with 11 bases lying between them. Germline V gene lookup returns CDR1 SGHKS and CDR2 YYEKEE (reference sequence). This CDR3 has 16 residues. The CDR3 region has the DNA TGTGCCAGCAGCTTGATGTGGGCGGCCTCTGGAAACACCATATATTTT. Protein sequence: CASSLMWAASGNTIYF.

The chain employs TRBV6-1 and TRBJ1-5; D may be TRBD1 (5 bases). CDR1 and CDR2 (germline): MNHNS, SASEGT. CDR3 length: 16 residues. Trimming removed 0 bases from V and 2 bases from J, with 11 bases in between. CDR3 sequence: CASSEAKGAGNQPQHF. The CDR3, as DNA: TGTGCCAGCAGTGAAGCGAAAGGGGCAGGCAATCAGCCCCAGCATTTT.

The V and J genes are TRBV28 and TRBJ2-7, with 7 bases identical to TRBD1. This CDR3 has 14 amino acids. Germline CDR1 and CDR2: MDHEN and SYDVKM. With V trimmed by 2 bases and J by 5 bases, 6 bases remained unmatched. For the CDR3, the DNA is TGTGCCAGCAGTTTAAGAGGGGGCAATGACGAGCAGTACTTC. It encodes CASSLRGGNDEQYF.

This sequence joins TRBV11-3 and TRBJ2-2, with 7 bases that match TRBD1. This CDR3 comprises 17 residues. Per the germline V gene, CDR1 is SGHNT and CDR2 is YENEEA. Trimming at V came to 0 bases and at J to 3 bases, leaving 7 bases not matched to a gene. In DNA form, the CDR3 reads TGTGCCAGCAGCTTAGATAGGAAGGGGGCTCACACCGGGGAGCTGTTTTTT. Residues: CASSLDRKGAHTGELFF.

This chain's CDR3 is CASSERQYNEQFF. CDR3 sequence (DNA): TGTGCCAGCAGCGAGAGACAGTACAATGAGCAGTTCTTC. This chain connects TRBV2 to TRBJ2-1; possible D gene TRBD1, 5 bases. Germline CDR1 is SNHLY and CDR2 is FYNNEI. This CDR3 has 13 amino acids. V was clipped by 6 bases and J by 4 bases, with 10 bases between them. Variable domain in full (rest from reference TRBV2 and TRBJ2-1): EPEVTQTPSHQVTQMGQEVILRCVPISNHLYFYWYRQILGQKVEFLVSFYNNEISEKSEIFDDQFSVERPDGSNFTLKIRSTKLEDSAMYFCASSERQYNEQFFGPGTRLTVL.

The gene calls are TRBV6-1 and TRBJ1-6; D gene ambiguous. The V gene's germline CDR1 is MNHNS and CDR2 SASEGT. Trimming removed 2 bases at V and 6 bases at J, with 17 bases between. The CDR3 is 17 residues long. CDR3 bases: TGTGCCAGCAGTGAAAACGGCGTCAGACCCTTTAATTCACCCCTCCACTTT. Its translation is CASSENGVRPFNSPLHF.

The gene calls are TRBV6-1 and TRBJ2-7, with D hard to call. This CDR3 is 14 amino acids long. Germline CDR1 is MNHNS and CDR2 is SASEGT. Between the trimmed V and J ends, which lost 2 bases and 0 bases, there was a span of 8 bases. The CDR3 nucleotides read TGTGCCAGCAGTGAACGTCTCTCCTCCTACGAGCAGTACTTC. Encoded protein: CASSERLSSYEQYF.

V gene TRBV4-1 combines with J gene TRBJ2-1, with D possibly being TRBD1 or TRBD2 (5 bases each). V lost 3 bases and J lost 10, with 13 bases in between. Germline CDR1 and CDR2: MGHRA and YSYEKL. This CDR3 region has 13 residues. The CDR3 DNA reads TGCGCCAGCAGCCACCGGGACCCCACCGAGCAGTTCTTC. The encoded protein is CASSHRDPTEQFF.

The chain joins TRBV21-1 to TRBJ1-1. TRBV21-1 is a recognized pseudogene. This CDR3 has 17 amino acids. The CDR3 region has the DNA TGTGCCAGCAGCAAAGCGCTGGGGGGCGGATTACTCCCTGAAGCTTTCTTT. As protein: CASSKALGGGLLPEAFF.

This chain uses TRBV6-1 with TRBJ2-7, with 7 bases that match TRBD1. V lost 2 bases and J lost 3; bases outside the gene matches: 10. Germline CDR1 MNHNS, CDR2 SASEGT. CDR3 length: 16 residues. Here the CDR3 reads CASSERAGTANYEQYF. The CDR3 nucleotides read TGTGCCAGCAGTGAAAGGGCCGGGACAGCTAACTACGAGCAGTACTTC.

J is TRBJ1-6 and V is TRBV7-9; the D is unclear. CDR3 length: 13 residues. V lost 5 bases and J 10 bases, leaving 12 bases between the germline ends. Germline-derived CDR1 and CDR2 are SEHNR and FQNEAQ (reference sequence). The CDR3 DNA follows: TGTGCCAGCAGCCCACTTGGGGAATCACCCCTCCACTTT. Its protein product is CASSPLGESPLHF.

This clone is a singleton in its sample. The CDR3 bases are TGTGCCAGCAGCTTCTCCGCAGCTAATGAAAAACTGTTTTTT. Its protein is CASSFSAANEKLFF. This chain joins TRBV7-9 and TRBJ1-4, with unresolved D. This CDR3 is 14 amino acids long. CDR1 SEHNR and CDR2 FQNEAQ come from the germline V gene (reference sequence). With 3 bases removed from V and 3 bases from J, the gap between germline ends came to 8 bases.

The chain couples TRBV30 to TRBJ1-5; D may be TRBD1 (6 bases). The CDR3 totals 15 residues. The germline CDR1 and CDR2 sequences are GTSNPN and SVGIG (reference sequence). Trimming removed 3 bases at V and 0 bases at J, with 12 bases between. CDR3 in DNA: TGTGCCTGGAGCGTCGGACAGTATAGCAATCAGCCCCAGCATTTT. This translates into CAWSVGQYSNQPQHF.

V gene TRBV4-1 combines with J gene TRBJ1-2; D remains unclear. This CDR3 region has 21 residues. The ends were cut back, 0 bases at V and 1 base at J, with 27 bases in the middle. Per the germline V gene, CDR1 is MGHRA and CDR2 is YSYEKL. CDR3 coding DNA: TGCGCCAGCAGCCAAGACAGTCTGACGGTCACCGCGGGGAGGGATAACTATGGCTACACCTTC. Translation: CASSQDSLTVTAGRDNYGYTF.

The chain employs TRBV7-8 and TRBJ2-3; possibly TRBD2 for D (6 bases). This CDR3 is 18 amino acids long. The germline CDR1 and CDR2 sequences are SGHVS and FQNEAQ. Trimming left V 2 bases short and J 4 bases short, with 22 bases between. The CDR3 nucleotides are TGTGCCAGCAGCTTACCAGCGGGCCGGGGTCCGGGCCCAGATACGCAGTATTTT. Translating gives CASSLPAGRGPGPDTQYF.

The rearrangement joins TRBV5-1 to TRBJ1-4; D call uncertain. There are 15 residues in the CDR3. CDR1 is SGHRS, CDR2 YFSETQ, per germline. Trimming removed 4 bases at V and 7 bases at J, with 17 bases between. CDR3 nucleotide sequence: TGCGCCAGCAGCCAGGATCCCATGAGAGGTGAAAAACTGTTTTTT. Encoded protein: CASSQDPMRGEKLFF.